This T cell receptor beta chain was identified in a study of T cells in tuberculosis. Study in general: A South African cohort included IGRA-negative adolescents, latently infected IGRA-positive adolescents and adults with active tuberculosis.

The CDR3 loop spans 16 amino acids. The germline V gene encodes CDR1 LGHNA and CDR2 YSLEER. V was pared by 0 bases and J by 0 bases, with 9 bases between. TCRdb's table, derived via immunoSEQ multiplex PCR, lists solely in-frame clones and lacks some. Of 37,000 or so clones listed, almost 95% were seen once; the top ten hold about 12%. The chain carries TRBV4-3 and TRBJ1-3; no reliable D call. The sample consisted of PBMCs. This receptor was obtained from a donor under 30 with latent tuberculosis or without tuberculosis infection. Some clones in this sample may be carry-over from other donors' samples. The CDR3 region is CASSQDRADSGNTIYF. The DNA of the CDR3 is TGCGCCAGCAGCCAAGACCGCGCCGACTCTGGAAACACCATATATTTT.